The 28 T cell receptor beta chains in this list originate from one sample, sequenced in a study of ipilimumab plus nivolumab after autologous stem cell transplantation. The method was immunoSEQ multiplex PCR; TCRdb's version includes in-frame clones alone and lacks a portion of them. The sample carries about 19,000 clones, around 82% recorded once. The material sequenced was PBMCs, taken in a trial of ipilimumab plus nivolumab as post-transplant consolidation. The receptors derive from a male donor with diffuse large B-cell lymphoma.

The rearrangement links TRBV30 to TRBJ2-7; D call uncertain. V gave up 3 bases and J gave up 3 bases, with 12 bases separating them. The germline CDR1 and CDR2 sequences are GTSNPN and SVGIG (reference sequence). The CDR3 is 13 residues long. As DNA, the CDR3 is TGTGCCTGGAGCGTAGGGCTGCTCTACGAGCAGTACTTC. Translating gives CAWSVGLLYEQYF.

The chain carries TRBV7-9 and TRBJ2-7; TRBD1 is a possible D gene (5 bases). Germline values: CDR1 SEHNR, CDR2 FQNEAQ (reference sequence). Trimming shortened V by 5 bases and J by 1 base, and 9 bases separated the two germline ends. CDR3 length equals 13 residues. The CDR3 loop reads CASSPTVSYEQYF. For the CDR3, the DNA is TGTGCCAGCAGCCCGACAGTATCCTACGAGCAGTACTTC.

The chain has TRBV5-1 and TRBJ1-1, with TRBD1 matching over 10 bases. The trim removed 3 bases at V and 6 bases at J, leaving 14 bases unmatched. Germline loops: CDR1 SGHRS, CDR2 YFSETQ. The CDR3 is 17 residues long. As DNA, the CDR3 is TGCGCCAGCAGCTCAATTTTGACAGGGGGCTTAGTCGCTGAAGCTTTCTTT. Amino acid sequence: CASSSILTGGLVAEAFF. The full variable domain, completed using reference TRBV5-1 and TRBJ1-1, is KAGVTQTPRYLIKTRGQQVTLSCSPISGHRSVSWYQQTPGQGLQFLFEYFSETQRNKGNFPGRFSGRQFSNSRSEMNVSTLELGDSALYLCASSSILTGGLVAEAFFGQGTRLTVV.

The chain is built from TRBV7-6 and TRBJ1-1; D is possibly TRBD1 (5 bases). Germline V gene sequence: CDR1 SGHVS, CDR2 FNYEAQ. CDR3 length: 13 amino acids. Trimming left V 10 bases short and J 1 base short, with 13 bases between. CDR3 in amino acids: CATGSGTNTEAFF. The DNA of the CDR3 is TGTGCCACGGGGTCAGGGACGAACACTGAAGCTTTCTTT.

The chain couples TRBV6-1 to TRBJ1-1; D unclear. CDR3 length: 12 amino acids. Deletions cut 6 bases from V and 0 bases from J, with 5 bases between. Germline values: CDR1 MNHNS, CDR2 SASEGT. This chain's CDR3 is CASRDLNTEAFF. The CDR3 nucleotides are TGTGCCAGCAGGGACTTGAACACTGAAGCTTTCTTT.

The chain is built from TRBV5-6 and TRBJ1-5; D not resolved. The V end was cut by 2 bases, the J end by 1 base, with 7 bases between. This CDR3 comprises 14 residues. CDR1 and CDR2 from the germline V gene are SGHDT and YYEEEE. The CDR3 coding sequence is TGTGCCAGCAGCTTTTTCCAAAGCAATCAGCCCCAGCATTTT. Protein product: CASSFFQSNQPQHF.

V is TRBV9 and J is TRBJ2-2; D unresolved. V gave up 0 bases and J gave up 7 bases, with 7 bases separating them. The CDR3 is 13 residues long. Germline V lookup: CDR1 SGDLS, CDR2 YYNGEE. The CDR3 DNA is TGTGCCAGCAGCGTAGACCTGGGCGGGGAGCTGTTTTTT. Protein: CASSVDLGGELFF.

The chain has TRBV10-3 and TRBJ2-3; 9 nucleotides line up with TRBD2. The CDR3 runs to 16 residues. The V and J ends lost 3 bases and 2 bases, in that order; junction bases with no gene match: 6. Per germline, CDR1 ENHRY and CDR2 SYGVKD. In DNA, the CDR3 is TGTGCCATCAGTGAAGTAGCGGGGGAGTCCACAGATACGCAGTATTTT. It encodes CAISEVAGESTDTQYF.

This sequence joins TRBV20-1 and TRBJ2-7; D might be TRBD1 (5 bases). Trimming pared 5 bases from V and 6 bases from J, leaving 11 bases between. Germline V lookup: CDR1 DFQATT, CDR2 SNEGSKA (reference sequence). CDR3 size: 11 residues. The CDR3 reads CSALGQPEQYF. The CDR3 DNA is TGCAGTGCTCTAGGACAACCCGAGCAGTACTTC.

The rearrangement links TRBV7-2 to TRBJ2-7, with 7 bases matching TRBD2. CDR1 SGHTA and CDR2 FQGNSA come from the germline V gene. The CDR3 has 16 residues. V dropped 5 bases and J dropped 2; count of bases not matched to a gene: 12. This CDR3 reads CASSPGGIGRTYEQYF. The CDR3 nucleotides read TGTGCCAGCAGCCCCGGGGGGATAGGAAGAACCTACGAGCAGTACTTC. Variable domain in full (rest from reference TRBV7-2 and TRBJ2-7): GAGVSQSPSNKVTEKGKDVELRCDPISGHTALYWYRQSLGQGLEFLIYFQGNSAPDKSGLPSDRFSAERTGGSVSTLTIQRTQQEDSAVYLCASSPGGIGRTYEQYFGPGTRLTVT.

This clone was counted only a few times. The J gene is TRBJ1-1, the V gene TRBV29-1, with D possibly TRBD1 on 6 matching bases. The CDR3 totals 12 residues. Germline CDR1 and CDR2: SQVTM and ANQGSEA. The V end lost 7 bases, the J end lost 0 bases, and 9 bases lay between the germline ends. CDR3: CSAGQMNTEAFF. CDR3 DNA sequence: TGCAGCGCCGGACAGATGAACACTGAAGCTTTCTTT.

This clone is a singleton in its sample. J is TRBJ1-6 and V is TRBV6-5; D gene unclear. The CDR3 covers 15 residues. V was cut by 4 bases and J by 9 bases, with 16 bases left in between. Germline assignment: CDR1 MNHEY and CDR2 SVGAGI. The CDR3 sequence: CASSSPAGISSPLHF. The CDR3 DNA reads as TGTGCCAGCAGTTCCCCCGCCGGGATAAGTTCACCCCTCCACTTT.

This rearrangement joins TRBV5-4 to TRBJ2-3, with D tentatively TRBD2 (6 bases). V was cut by 7 bases and J by 0 bases, with 15 bases left in between. The CDR3 has 15 amino acids. From germline, CDR1 is SGHNT and CDR2 YYREEE (reference sequence). For the CDR3, the DNA is TGTGCCAGCTCCCCCGGGGGATCTAGCACAGATACGCAGTATTTT. It specifies CASSPGGSSTDTQYF.

The chain couples TRBV27 to TRBJ2-3; 7 bases agree with TRBD2. The V and J ends lost 6 bases and 1 base, in that order; junction bases with no gene match: 7. The CDR3 length is 15 residues. CDR1 is MNHEY, CDR2 SMNVEV, per germline (reference sequence). The CDR3 bases are TGTGCCAGCAGGGGGGAGGGAAGTGGCACAGATACGCAGTATTTT. Protein sequence: CASRGEGSGTDTQYF.

This sequence joins TRBV7-8 and TRBJ2-7, with 15 bases lining up with TRBD2. Trimming cost V 5 bases and J 4 bases; bases outside gene matches: 6. The CDR3 runs 16 residues. Germline V gene sequence: CDR1 SGHVS, CDR2 FQNEAQ. The CDR3 DNA reads TGTGCCAGCAGCCTCGGACTAGCGGGGGGGCCATACGAGCAGTACTTC. Protein product: CASSLGLAGGPYEQYF.

V usage is TRBV10-1 and J usage is TRBJ1-3; D not resolved. The germline V and J ends were trimmed by 9 bases and 0 bases, with 9 bases remaining between them. CDR1 is WNHNN and CDR2 is SYGVQD in the germline V gene (reference sequence). This CDR3 region has 13 residues. CDR3 bases: TGCGCCAGTAAAAGCAACTCTGGAAACACCATATATTTT. Amino acids: CASKSNSGNTIYF.

This chain joins TRBV6-1 and TRBJ1-3; maybe TRBD1 (5 bases). The CDR3 is 16 amino acids. Trimming cost V 2 bases and J 5 bases, with 16 bases left between them. CDR1 MNHNS and CDR2 SASEGT come from the germline V gene. Here the CDR3 reads CASSELGTSTRNTIYF. The CDR3 DNA reads as TGTGCCAGCAGTGAATTAGGGACGTCCACGCGAAACACCATATATTTT.

The gene calls are TRBV30 and TRBJ2-7; 8 bases are a match to TRBD1. CDR1 is GTSNPN, CDR2 SVGIG, per germline (reference sequence). The CDR3 is made up of 13 amino acids. The V gene end was trimmed by 4 bases and the J gene end by 12 bases; junction bases not matched to a gene: 14. DNA of the CDR3: TGTGCCTGGAACCGCCACTTGACAGGGGAATGGTACTTC. Protein: CAWNRHLTGEWYF.

The chain combines TRBV19 with TRBJ2-3; D unresolved. Germline CDR1 reads LNHDA; CDR2 reads SQIVND (reference sequence). The CDR3 runs to 12 residues. Trimming took 2 bases from V and 10 from J, leaving 10 bases between them. In nucleotides, the CDR3 is TGTGCCAGTAGTATATGGGGTTTTGCGCAGTATTTT. Its translation: CASSIWGFAQYF.

The V gene is TRBV4-2, the J gene TRBJ2-5, with 10 bases identical to TRBD2. Germline values: CDR1 LGHNA, CDR2 YNFKEQ. V lost 1 base and J lost 4; bases outside the gene matches: 9. The CDR3 is made up of 17 amino acids. In DNA form, the CDR3 reads TGTGCCAGCAGCCAAGGGCGATCGCTAGCGGGGGCAGAGACCCAGTACTTC. Translation gives CASSQGRSLAGAETQYF.

This chain uses TRBV29-1 with TRBJ2-1; D not certain. Germline V lookup: CDR1 SQVTM, CDR2 ANQGSEA. This CDR3 is built from 11 residues. V was clipped by 8 bases and J by 4 bases, with 9 bases between them. The CDR3: CSLGSYNEQFF. The CDR3 DNA reads as TGCAGCCTAGGTTCTTACAATGAGCAGTTCTTC.

This clone came up once. The chain carries TRBV9 and TRBJ1-1; the D gene is possibly TRBD1 (5 bases). Germline V CDR1 and CDR2: SGDLS, YYNGEE. V was cut by 2 bases and J by 2 bases, with 10 bases left in between. The CDR3 sequence is 14 residues long. CDR3 sequence reads: CASSVDSLNTEAFF. The CDR3 nucleotides are TGTGCCAGCAGCGTCGACAGCTTAAACACTGAAGCTTTCTTT.

The chain is built from TRBV25-1 and TRBJ2-1; weak D call: TRBD1 (6 bases). Germline-derived CDR1 and CDR2 are MGHDK and SYGVNS. This CDR3 has 14 amino acids. V lost 3 bases to trimming and J lost 4 bases, with 10 bases between them. The CDR3 spells CASSDLGGYNEQFF. The CDR3 coding sequence is TGTGCCAGCAGTGATTTAGGGGGATACAATGAGCAGTTCTTC. The variable domain in full, with the rest retrieved from reference TRBV25-1 and TRBJ2-1, is EADIYQTPRYLVIGTGKKITLECSQTMGHDKMYWYQQDPGMELHLIHYSYGVNSTEKGDLSSESTVSRIRTEHFPLTLESARPSHTSQYLCASSDLGGYNEQFFGPGTRLTVL.

The chain joins TRBV28 to TRBJ1-2; a weak D match, TRBD1 (5 bases). V gave up 2 bases and J gave up 4 bases, with 11 bases separating them. This CDR3 has 14 residues. From germline, CDR1 is MDHEN and CDR2 SYDVKM. The CDR3: CASSLRRGAYGYTF. CDR3 DNA sequence: TGTGCCAGCAGTTTAAGGAGGGGAGCCTATGGCTACACCTTC.

The rearrangement joins TRBV7-6 to TRBJ2-1; tentatively, D is TRBD2 (6 bases). Trimming left V 5 bases short and J 8 bases short, with 19 bases between. The CDR3 length is 15 residues. Per the germline V gene, CDR1 is SGHVS and CDR2 is FNYEAQ. CDR3 region: CASSPTRGSGDEQFF. For the CDR3, the DNA is TGTGCCAGCAGCCCAACTCGGGGGTCTGGTGATGAGCAGTTCTTC. The whole variable domain, remainder taken from reference TRBV7-6 and TRBJ2-1, is GAGVSQSPRYKVTKRGQDVALRCDPISGHVSLYWYRQALGQGPEFLTYFNYEAQQDKSGLPNDRFSAERPEGSISTLTIQRTEQRDSAMYRCASSPTRGSGDEQFFGPGTRLTVL.

The chain uses TRBV20-1 and TRBJ2-1, with D uncertain. The length of the CDR3 is 10 residues. Between the trimmed V and J ends, which lost 4 bases and 7 bases, there was a span of 5 bases. CDR1 is DFQATT, CDR2 SNEGSKA, per germline (reference sequence). This CDR3 is CSATVNEQFF. The DNA for the CDR3 is TGCAGTGCTACAGTAAATGAGCAGTTCTTC.

The chain has TRBV6-5 and TRBJ1-1; D remains unclear. The germline V gene has CDR1 MNHEY and CDR2 SVGAGI. This CDR3 contains 12 residues. The V end lost 0 bases, the J end lost 8 bases, and 7 bases lay between the germline ends. In DNA, the CDR3 is TGTGCCAGCAGTTACTCGGGAGGCGAAGCTTTCTTT. Protein sequence: CASSYSGGEAFF.

J is TRBJ2-3 and V is TRBV25-1; 9 bases align to TRBD2. The V and J ends lost 5 bases and 0 bases, in that order; junction bases with no gene match: 3. Germline V gives CDR1 MGHDK, CDR2 SYGVNS. The CDR3 totals 15 residues. The CDR3 DNA reads TGTGCCAGCAGTACAGCGGGGGGCAGCACAGATACGCAGTATTTT. It encodes CASSTAGGSTDTQYF.